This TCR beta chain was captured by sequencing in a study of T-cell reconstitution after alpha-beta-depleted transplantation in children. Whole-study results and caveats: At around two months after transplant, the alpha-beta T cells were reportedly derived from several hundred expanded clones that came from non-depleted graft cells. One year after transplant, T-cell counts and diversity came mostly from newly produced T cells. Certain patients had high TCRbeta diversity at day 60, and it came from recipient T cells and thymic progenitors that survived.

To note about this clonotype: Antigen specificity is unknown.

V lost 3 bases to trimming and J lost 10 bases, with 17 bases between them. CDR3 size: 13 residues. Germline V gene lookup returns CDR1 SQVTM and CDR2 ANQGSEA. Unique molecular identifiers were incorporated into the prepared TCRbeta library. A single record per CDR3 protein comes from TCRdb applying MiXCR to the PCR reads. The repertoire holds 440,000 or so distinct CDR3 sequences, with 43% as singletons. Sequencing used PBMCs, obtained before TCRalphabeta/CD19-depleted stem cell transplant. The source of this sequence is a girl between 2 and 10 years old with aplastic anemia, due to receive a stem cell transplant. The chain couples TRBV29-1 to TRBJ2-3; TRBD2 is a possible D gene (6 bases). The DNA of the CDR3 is TGCAGCGTTGAGGCTCTAGAGGAGGGTCCGCAGTATTTT. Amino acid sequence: CSVEALEEGPQYF.